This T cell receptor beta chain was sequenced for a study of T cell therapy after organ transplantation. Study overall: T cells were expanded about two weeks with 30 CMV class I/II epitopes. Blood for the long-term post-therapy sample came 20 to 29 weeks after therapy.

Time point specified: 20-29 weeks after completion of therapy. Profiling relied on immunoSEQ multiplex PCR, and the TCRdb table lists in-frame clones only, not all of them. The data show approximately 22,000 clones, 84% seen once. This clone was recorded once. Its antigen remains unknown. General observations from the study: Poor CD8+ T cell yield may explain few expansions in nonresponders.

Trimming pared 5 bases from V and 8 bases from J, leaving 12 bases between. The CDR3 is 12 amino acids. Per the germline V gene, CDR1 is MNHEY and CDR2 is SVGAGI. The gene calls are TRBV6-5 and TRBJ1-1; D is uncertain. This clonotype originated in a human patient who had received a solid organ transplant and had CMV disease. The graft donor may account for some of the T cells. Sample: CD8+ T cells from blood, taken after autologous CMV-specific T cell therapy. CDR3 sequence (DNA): TGTGCCAGCAGTCCTCGGTGGGCCGAAGCTTTCTTT. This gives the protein CASSPRWAEAFF.